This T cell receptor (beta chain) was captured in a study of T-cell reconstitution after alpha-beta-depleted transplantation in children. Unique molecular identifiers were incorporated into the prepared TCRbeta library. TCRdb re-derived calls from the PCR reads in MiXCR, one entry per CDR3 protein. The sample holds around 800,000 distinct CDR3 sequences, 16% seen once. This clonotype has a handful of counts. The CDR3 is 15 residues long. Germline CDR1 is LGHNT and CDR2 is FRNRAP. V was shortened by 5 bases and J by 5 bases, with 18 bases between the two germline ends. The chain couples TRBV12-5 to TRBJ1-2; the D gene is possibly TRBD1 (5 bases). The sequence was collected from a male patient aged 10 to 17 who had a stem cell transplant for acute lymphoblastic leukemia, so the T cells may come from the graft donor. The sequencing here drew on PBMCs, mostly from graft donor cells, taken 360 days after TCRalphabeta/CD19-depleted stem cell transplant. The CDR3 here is CASGHHKGTVYGYTF. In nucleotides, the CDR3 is TGTGCTAGTGGTCACCATAAAGGGACGGTTTATGGCTACACCTTC.